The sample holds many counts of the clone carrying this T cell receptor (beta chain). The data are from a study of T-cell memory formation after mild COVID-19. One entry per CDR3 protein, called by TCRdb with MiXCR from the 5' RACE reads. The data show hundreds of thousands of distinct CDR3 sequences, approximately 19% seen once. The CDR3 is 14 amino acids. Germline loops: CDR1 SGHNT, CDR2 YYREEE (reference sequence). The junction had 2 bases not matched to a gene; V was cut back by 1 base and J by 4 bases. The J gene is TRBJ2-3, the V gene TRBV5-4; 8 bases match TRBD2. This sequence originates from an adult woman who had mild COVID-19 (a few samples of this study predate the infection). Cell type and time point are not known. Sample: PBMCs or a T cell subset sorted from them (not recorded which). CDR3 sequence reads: CASSLIGGADTQYF. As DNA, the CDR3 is TGTGCCAGCAGCTTGATCGGGGGGGCAGATACGCAGTATTTT.